This passage covers 32 T cell receptor beta chains from one sample sequenced in a study of control samples from healthy donors and cancer patients (TCRdb year 2020). Library construction relied on the immunoSEQ multiplex PCR assay. This is the immuneACCESS table as TCRdb keeps it, with only in-frame sequences that have V and J called. A part of the clones is gone; compared with another copy, unresolved V genes explain less than half, and the rest is unexplained. The sample profile shows roughly 81,000 clones; roughly 84% of them were found once. The ten largest clones take up about 9.9% of the sample. Sequencing used PBMCs. These receptors all stem from a man aged 55 to 69 with head and neck cancer.

V is TRBV6-5 and J is TRBJ1-5; maybe TRBD1 (5 bases). There are 15 residues in the CDR3. Trimming stripped 7 bases from V and 2 bases from J, with 15 bases between. CDR1 is MNHEY and CDR2 is SVGAGI in the germline V gene. CDR3 protein: CASIIDSARNQPQHF. As DNA, the CDR3 is TGTGCCAGCATAATCGACAGCGCCCGCAATCAGCCCCAGCATTTT.

This chain connects TRBV3-1 (or the pseudogene TRBV3-2) to TRBJ2-7, with TRBD1 as a possible D gene (5 bases). V was cut by 2 bases and J by 2 bases, with 7 bases left in between. The CDR3 has 13 amino acids. From germline, CDR1 is LGHDT and CDR2 YNNKEL (reference sequence). The CDR3 sequence: CASSQYRTYEQYF. The CDR3 DNA follows: TGTGCCAGCAGCCAATACAGGACCTACGAGCAGTACTTC.

The V call is TRBV27, the J call TRBJ1-4; no definite D call. CDR1 is MNHEY, CDR2 SMNVEV, per germline (reference sequence). The V gene lost 7 bases and the J gene lost 0 bases, with 9 bases spanning the gap. The CDR3 sequence is 14 residues long. The DNA for the CDR3 is TGTGCCAGCAAAAGAGGACCAACTAATGAAAAACTGTTTTTT. Its translation: CASKRGPTNEKLFF.

The chain carries TRBV7-9 and TRBJ2-7; D remains unclear. The germline V gene has CDR1 SEHNR and CDR2 FQNEAQ (reference sequence). The CDR3 consists of 11 residues. V dropped 0 bases and J dropped 5 bases, with 2 bases sitting between them. The CDR3 reads CASSLAHEQYF. The CDR3 nucleotides read TGTGCCAGCAGCTTAGCCCACGAGCAGTACTTC.

This clone was counted a few times. The chain is built from TRBV29-1 and TRBJ2-3; 14 bases match TRBD2. Germline CDR1 reads SQVTM; CDR2 reads ANQGSEA. The J segment lost 1 base and the V segment lost 7 bases, leaving 4 bases of the junction unmatched. CDR3 length: 15 residues. CDR3 nucleotide sequence: TGCAGCGCGGGACTAGCGGGAGCAGGCACAGATACGCAGTATTTT. As protein: CSAGLAGAGTDTQYF.

V is TRBV6-5 and J is TRBJ2-7; 7 bases agree with TRBD2. Germline values: CDR1 MNHEY, CDR2 SVGAGI. This CDR3 is built from 14 residues. Trimming took 8 bases from V and 0 from J; bases not matched to a gene: 7. As DNA, the CDR3 is TGTGCCAGCGGACAACAGCGGGACTCCTACGAGCAGTACTTC. Translation: CASGQQRDSYEQYF.

The genes are TRBV9 and TRBJ2-5; possible D gene TRBD2, 5 bases. The CDR3 loop spans 15 amino acids. The V end was cut by 3 bases, the J end by 4 bases, with 16 bases between. Germline values: CDR1 SGDLS, CDR2 YYNGEE. The CDR3 DNA is TGTGCCAGCAGCGCCGCCGGACTTGGTGGAGAGACCCAGTACTTC. Residues: CASSAAGLGGETQYF. Complete variable domain (other parts from reference TRBV9 and TRBJ2-5): DSGVTQTPKHLITATGQRVTLRCSPRSGDLSVYWYQQSLDQGLQFLIQYYNGEERAKGNILERFSAQQFPDLHSELNLSSLELGDSALYFCASSAAGLGGETQYFGPGTRLLVL.

This chain joins TRBV19 and TRBJ2-2; possible D gene TRBD2, 6 bases. The length of the CDR3 is 16 residues. The germline CDR1 and CDR2 sequences are LNHDA and SQIVND (reference sequence). The V and J ends lost 3 bases and 4 bases respectively, with 15 bases between them. CDR3 nucleotide sequence: TGTGCCAGTAGTATTTTGGGACTCCAGCGCACCGGGGAGCTGTTTTTT. Its protein product is CASSILGLQRTGELFF.

This chain links TRBV19 with TRBJ2-6, with D possibly matching TRBD1 (5 bases). The CDR3 spans 17 residues. Germline V gene data show CDR1 as LNHDA and CDR2 as SQIVND (reference sequence). Trimming stripped 6 bases from V and 1 base from J, with 16 bases between. This CDR3 reads CASRDMFSRSGANVLTF. The CDR3 nucleotides are TGTGCCAGTAGGGACATGTTTTCCCGGTCTGGGGCCAACGTCCTGACTTTC.

The chain links TRBV5-1 to TRBJ1-2; TRBD1 matches 7 bases. In germline, CDR1 is SGHRS, CDR2 YFSETQ. The CDR3 has 13 residues. Trimming cost V 0 bases and J 6 bases; bases outside gene matches: 2. The CDR3 nucleotides read TGCGCCAGCAGCTTGGGAGGGGGCGATGGCTACACCTTC. Protein sequence: CASSLGGGDGYTF.

The V gene is TRBV20-1, the J gene TRBJ1-4; tentatively, D is TRBD1 (6 bases). The CDR3 length is 14 residues. Germline loops: CDR1 DFQATT, CDR2 SNEGSKA (reference sequence). With 3 bases removed from V and 8 bases from J, the gap between germline ends came to 16 bases. The CDR3 DNA reads as TGCAGTGCTAGTTCGACAGGCCAAGGGGAAAAACTGTTTTTT. It codes for CSASSTGQGEKLFF.

The DNA for the CDR3 is TGCAGCGGACAGGACAGTTTCTACAATGAGCAGTTCTTC. It codes for CSGQDSFYNEQFF. This chain joins TRBV29-1 and TRBJ2-1, with D tentatively TRBD1 (6 bases). Germline assignment: CDR1 SQVTM and CDR2 ANQGSEA. The CDR3 totals 13 residues. Trimming removed 7 bases at V and 3 bases at J, with 13 bases between.

The chain employs TRBV11-2 and TRBJ2-3; 8 bases line up with TRBD2. V dropped 1 base and J dropped 3; count of bases not matched to a gene: 6. This CDR3 comprises 16 residues. Germline lookup yields CDR1 SGHAT and CDR2 FQNNGV. DNA for the CDR3: TGTGCCAGCAGCTTAGGACTAGCGCATTATACAGATACGCAGTATTTT. Amino acid sequence: CASSLGLAHYTDTQYF.

This chain uses TRBV4-2 with TRBJ1-5; no reliable D call. CDR3 length: 16 residues. Germline lookup yields CDR1 LGHNA and CDR2 YNFKEQ. V dropped 8 bases and J dropped 1 base, with 18 bases sitting between them. CDR3 residues: CASGVAGGLSNQPQHF. Written as DNA, the CDR3 is TGTGCCAGCGGGGTTGCTGGAGGCTTAAGCAATCAGCCCCAGCATTTT.

This CDR3 reads CASSLGMGGDQPQHF. As DNA, the CDR3 is TGCGCCAGCAGCTTGGGCATGGGGGGGGATCAGCCCCAGCATTTT. This chain joins TRBV5-1 and TRBJ1-5; D might be TRBD1 (5 bases). This CDR3 has 15 amino acids. Germline V CDR1 and CDR2: SGHRS, YFSETQ. The ends were cut back, 0 bases at V and 5 bases at J, with 12 bases in the middle.

A remark on this clone: An end of the junction differs from the germline gene, which may be a read error. The gene calls are TRBV11-2 and TRBJ1-6, with a tentative D call TRBD1 (6 bases). Germline V lookup: CDR1 SGHAT, CDR2 FQNNGV. The CDR3 has 14 residues. The CDR3 spells CASSLEQGNTPLHF. CDR3 nucleotide sequence: TGTGCCAGCAGCTTAGAACAGGGTAATACACCCCTCCACTTT.

The chain couples TRBV7-9 to TRBJ1-3, with D unresolved. Germline CDR1 reads SEHNR; CDR2 reads FQNEAQ (reference sequence). Deletions cut 10 bases from V and 1 base from J, with 23 bases between. The CDR3 runs 17 residues. CDR3 nucleotides: TGTGCCACCTTACAGAAAGCAGATTCACCATCTGGAAACACCATATATTTT. Amino acid sequence: CATLQKADSPSGNTIYF. Combining the CDR3 with reference TRBV7-9 and TRBJ1-3 gives the whole variable domain DTGVSQNPRHKITKRGQNVTFRCDPISEHNRLYWYRQTLGQGPEFLTYFQNEAQLEKSRLLSDRFSAERPKGSFSTLEIQRTEQGDSAMYLCATLQKADSPSGNTIYFGEGSWLTVV.

The chain joins TRBV6-5 to TRBJ2-7, with 9 bases matching TRBD2. Germline assignment: CDR1 MNHEY and CDR2 SVGAGI. CDR3 length equals 15 residues. V was pared by 6 bases and J by 3 bases, with 9 bases of the junction left unmatched. CDR3 nucleotides: TGTGCCAGCAGCCCATCTAGCGGGGAGGACTACGAGCAGTACTTC. Translated: CASSPSSGEDYEQYF.

Points on this clone: Other DNA sequences in the sample encode the same CDR3. This rearrangement joins TRBV18 to TRBJ2-5; 8 positions agree with TRBD1. Germline values: CDR1 KGHSH, CDR2 LQKENI. This CDR3 is 14 amino acids long. V lost 2 bases, J lost 4 bases, and 3 bases stayed unmatched. The CDR3 DNA follows: TGTGCCAGCTCACCAGGACAGGGAATAGAGACCCAGTACTTC. Translation: CASSPGQGIETQYF.

The genes are TRBV3-1 (or the pseudogene TRBV3-2) and TRBJ2-1; the match to TRBD2 covers 11 bases. This CDR3 has 12 residues. The trim removed 8 bases at V and 15 bases at J, leaving 9 bases unmatched. Germline values: CDR1 LGHDT, CDR2 YNNKEL (reference sequence). The CDR3 DNA is TGTGCCAGCGGGACTAGCGGACGAATTGGGTTCTTC. Protein sequence: CASGTSGRIGFF.

The count of this clone is one. This chain uses TRBV3-1 (or the pseudogene TRBV3-2) with TRBJ1-6; D is unclear. Trimming pared 1 base from V and 3 bases from J, leaving 1 base between. The germline CDR1 and CDR2 sequences are LGHDT and YNNKEL (reference sequence). CDR3 length equals 13 residues. CDR3 in DNA: TGTGCCAGCAGCCAAGGCTATAATTCACCCCTCCACTTT. It is translated as CASSQGYNSPLHF.

The chain employs TRBV12-3 or TRBV12-4 and TRBJ1-2, with 8 positions matching TRBD1. V lost 3 bases to trimming and J lost 4 bases; unmatched junction nucleotides: 1. The CDR3 spans 13 residues. The DNA of the CDR3 is TGTGCCAGCAGTTTCACAGGGGGCTATGGCTACACCTTC. This sequence encodes CASSFTGGYGYTF.

The V call is TRBV10-3, the J call TRBJ2-5, with D possibly matching TRBD2 (5 bases). Deletions cut 5 bases from V and 5 bases from J, with 15 bases between. The germline V gene has CDR1 ENHRY and CDR2 SYGVKD. The CDR3 contains 14 residues. The CDR3 is CAISRGGSGETQYF. CDR3 DNA: TGTGCCATCAGTCGGGGTGGGTCCGGGGAGACCCAGTACTTC.

The V call is TRBV11-1, the J call TRBJ2-7; 9 bases are shared with TRBD1. The CDR3 covers 15 residues. Trimming took 5 bases from V and 7 from J; bases not matched to a gene: 12. The germline gives CDR1 SGHAT, CDR2 FQDESV (reference sequence). CDR3 residues: CASSAPGQGVQEQYF. CDR3 coding DNA: TGTGCCAGCAGCGCACCGGGACAGGGCGTTCAGGAGCAGTACTTC.

The CDR3 reads CASSSTDSGANVLTF. DNA for the CDR3: TGTGCCAGCTCATCTACAGACTCTGGGGCCAACGTCCTGACTTTC. The chain joins TRBV18 to TRBJ2-6; unclear D gene. CDR1 is KGHSH, CDR2 LQKENI, per germline. Deletions cut 5 bases from V and 0 bases from J, with 8 bases between. This CDR3 comprises 15 residues. The variable domain in full, completed from reference TRBV18 and TRBJ2-6, reads NAGVMQNPRHLVRRRGQEARLRCSPMKGHSHVYWYRQLPEEGLKFMVYLQKENIIDESGMPKERFSAEFPKEGPSILRIQQVVRGDSAAYFCASSSTDSGANVLTFGAGSRLTVL.

The chain links TRBV5-8 to TRBJ2-7; D remains ambiguous. CDR1 and CDR2 from the germline V gene are SGHTS and YDEGEE. The CDR3 consists of 11 residues. V was trimmed by 0 bases and J by 9 bases, leaving 7 bases between them. In DNA, the CDR3 is TGTGCCAGCAGCTTGGAATCCTGGCAGTACTTC. The encoded protein is CASSLESWQYF.

The chain is built from TRBV11-2 and TRBJ1-6, with a weak D call TRBD1 (5 bases). V lost 1 base to trimming and J lost 5 bases, with 15 bases between them. The CDR3 is made up of 17 amino acids. Germline-derived CDR1 and CDR2 are SGHAT and FQNNGV. CDR3 sequence reads: CASSLAVWGTDNSPLHF. The DNA for the CDR3 is TGTGCCAGCAGCTTAGCCGTTTGGGGGACGGATAATTCACCCCTCCACTTT.

The chain employs TRBV7-2 and TRBJ2-4; TRBD2 aligns across 15 bases. V gave up 0 bases and J gave up 0 bases; unmatched junction bases: 9. Germline CDR1 is SGHTA and CDR2 is FQGNSA. This CDR3 comprises 21 residues. The CDR3 region has the DNA TGTGCCAGCAGCTTAGCCCACGGACTAGCGGGAGGGGGACTAGCCAAAAACATTCAGTACTTC. This gives the protein CASSLAHGLAGGGLAKNIQYF. Full variable domain (outside the CDR3, taken from reference TRBV7-2 and TRBJ2-4): GAGVSQSPSNKVTEKGKDVELRCDPISGHTALYWYRQSLGQGLEFLIYFQGNSAPDKSGLPSDRFSAERTGGSVSTLTIQRTQQEDSAVYLCASSLAHGLAGGGLAKNIQYFGAGTRLSVL.

This clone came up a few times. The chain employs TRBV14 and TRBJ2-1; TRBD2 matches 10 bases. This CDR3 has 14 residues. Losses at the gene ends were 6 bases for V and 9 bases for J; bases not matched to a gene: 8. The germline V gene encodes CDR1 SGHDN and CDR2 FVKESK. The CDR3 bases are TGTGCCAGCAGATCTAGCGGGAGTGGAGCTGAGCAGTTCTTC. Translating it yields CASRSSGSGAEQFF.

This clone came up a few times. This chain joins TRBV5-1 and TRBJ1-6; D possibly corresponds to TRBD1 (5 bases). The germline CDR1 and CDR2 sequences are SGHRS and YFSETQ. V lost 3 bases, J lost 14 bases, and 18 bases lay in between. CDR3 length: 14 amino acids. CDR3 loop: CASSYDGTQTTLHF. The CDR3 nucleotides are TGCGCCAGCAGCTACGACGGGACCCAAACTACCCTCCACTTT.

This clone was observed a few times. The chain links TRBV23-1 to TRBJ1-2, with unresolved D. TRBV23-1 is assigned to the ORF class and has an uncertain function. Trimming removed 3 bases at V and 9 bases at J, with 29 bases between. The CDR3 runs 18 residues. The CDR3 sequence is CASSHGVLCGIRPQSYTF. The CDR3 DNA follows: TGCGCCAGCAGTCATGGGGTCTTATGTGGAATCAGGCCCCAAAGCTACACCTTC.

The chain couples TRBV7-9 to TRBJ2-1; 13 nucleotides agree with TRBD2. J lost 9 bases, V lost 5 bases, and 7 bases had no gene match. CDR1 is SEHNR and CDR2 is FQNEAQ in the germline V gene (reference sequence). The CDR3 is 15 amino acids. The CDR3 DNA reads TGTGCCAGCAGCCTAAAAGGGACTAGCGGGATTGAGCAGTTCTTC. As protein: CASSLKGTSGIEQFF.